This T cell receptor beta chain was identified during a study of blood T cell repertoires in COVID-19. Overall study: Collection of acute and convalescent COVID-19 samples took place in the United States, Italy and Spain. T cells, B-cell-depleted T cells, or PBMCs provided the cDNA or gDNA that served as material.

Authors' data handling: For nucleated cells, counts were estimated from reference gene primer amplification. Clones were read by immunoSEQ multiplex PCR, and TCRdb kept only the in-frame ones, dropping some. The V and J calls and clone size are taken from that table; D and trimming were inferred from the DNA. The sample records some 49,000 clones, 83% being singletons. CDR1 is DFQATT, CDR2 SNEGSKA, per germline (reference sequence). The V gene lost 3 bases and the J gene lost 2 bases, with 14 bases spanning the gap. The CDR3 sequence is 15 residues long. The receptor comes from a human donor in a cohort sampled during active COVID-19. This chain connects TRBV20-1 to TRBJ1-5, with D unresolved. The specimen sequenced was peripheral blood. In nucleotides, the CDR3 is TGCAGTGCTAGTAGGTCCGAGAGGGGCAATCAGCCCCAGCATTTT. Protein: CSASRSERGNQPQHF.